The 30 T cell receptor beta chains given below trace back to one sample, sequenced in a study of T cells in Graves' hyperthyroidism and ophthalmopathy (dated by TCRdb to between 2018 and 2021). Library creation used multiplex PCR. Sequencing instrument: Illumina HiSeq 2000. The TCR beta CDR3 regions were amplified from the RNA transcripts. For the first round of RT-PCR on the TCR CDR3, the HTBI primer set was used together with the Qiagen OneStep RT-PCR kit. TCRdb took the public reads, trimmed them with fastp at Q25, ran MiXCR for clone calling and kept in-frame beta chains. Identical CDR3 proteins give one entry, which carries the most common genes and DNA. This sample is represented by 640,000 or so distinct CDR3 sequences; approximately 15% of them were singletons. The top ten clonotypes cover around 4.5% of the sample. Sequencing was performed on blood. These TCRs come from a woman in her 40s with Graves' ophthalmopathy.

This clonotype was counted many times. The chain has TRBV19 and TRBJ2-7; 10 positions match TRBD2. CDR1 is LNHDA and CDR2 is SQIVND in the germline V gene (reference sequence). The V gene end was trimmed by 4 bases and the J gene end by 4 bases; junction bases not matched to a gene: 7. CDR3 length equals 15 residues. The CDR3 sequence is CASSSTIAGGYEQYF. DNA of the CDR3: TGTGCCAGTAGTAGTACGATAGCGGGAGGTTACGAGCAGTACTTC. The full variable domain, its missing parts supplied by reference TRBV19 and TRBJ2-7, is DGGITQSPKYLFRKEGQNVTLSCEQNLNHDAMYWYRQDPGQGLRLIYYSQIVNDFQKGDIAEGYSVSREKKESFPLTVTSAQKNPTAFYLCASSSTIAGGYEQYFGPGTRLTVT.

The chain recombines TRBV20-1 with TRBJ2-7; TRBD2 aligns across 9 bases. The V gene's germline CDR1 is DFQATT and CDR2 SNEGSKA (reference sequence). CDR3 length equals 14 residues. The ends lost 1 base at V and 5 bases at J; junction bases unmatched: 6. This CDR3 is CSARGAGGPHEQYF. Written as DNA, the CDR3 is TGCAGTGCTAGAGGGGCGGGAGGGCCCCACGAGCAGTACTTC.

This clonotype was seen many times. The V call is TRBV14, the J call TRBJ2-7; no reliable D call. CDR3 length: 12 amino acids. Germline lookup yields CDR1 SGHDN and CDR2 FVKESK. V lost 3 bases to trimming and J lost 4 bases, with 7 bases between them. CDR3 region: CASSQGWYEQYF. The CDR3 bases are TGTGCCAGCAGCCAGGGGTGGTACGAGCAGTACTTC.

This clonotype was seen repeatedly, ten times or more. The chain couples TRBV12-3 or TRBV12-4 to TRBJ1-1; 7 bases match TRBD1. The ends lost 3 bases at V and 1 base at J; junction bases unmatched: 5. The CDR3 runs 15 residues. The CDR3 protein is CASSFGDRPNTEAFF. The CDR3 region has the DNA TGTGCCAGCAGTTTTGGGGACAGACCGAACACTGAAGCTTTCTTT.

This clonotype was detected many times. This rearrangement joins TRBV7-2 to TRBJ1-2, with TRBD1 as a possible D gene (6 bases). CDR1 SGHTA and CDR2 FQGNSA come from the germline V gene. Between the trimmed V and J ends, which lost 5 bases and 7 bases, there was a span of 14 bases. This CDR3 spans 13 amino acids. The CDR3 DNA reads as TGTGCCAGCAGCGGCGACAGGCTCGGTGGCTACACCTTC. Translation: CASSGDRLGGYTF.

The chain joins TRBV20-1 to TRBJ1-5; a weak D match, TRBD1 (6 bases). Germline CDR1 and CDR2: DFQATT and SNEGSKA (reference sequence). With 7 bases removed from V and 6 bases from J, the gap between germline ends came to 16 bases. The CDR3 runs to 13 residues. The CDR3 nucleotides are TGCAGTGTCCCTCCTGGGGGCAGTCAGCCCCAGCATTTT. This translates into CSVPPGGSQPQHF.

The J gene is TRBJ1-2, the V gene TRBV5-1; a possible D gene is TRBD1 (5 bases). The CDR3 has 15 residues. Germline lookup yields CDR1 SGHRS and CDR2 YFSETQ. V was shortened by 0 bases and J by 2 bases, with 11 bases between the two germline ends. CDR3 loop: CASSLEPGLNYGYTF. In nucleotides, the CDR3 is TGCGCCAGCAGCTTGGAGCCAGGGCTGAACTATGGCTACACCTTC.

This clonotype was picked up many times. The V and J genes are TRBV20-1 and TRBJ2-5; 7 bases are shared with TRBD1. Germline V gene data show CDR1 as DFQATT and CDR2 as SNEGSKA (reference sequence). V lost 6 bases and J lost 2; bases outside the gene matches: 6. CDR3 length equals 13 residues. This CDR3 reads CSAEGTEQETQYF. The CDR3 bases are TGCAGTGCCGAAGGGACAGAACAAGAGACCCAGTACTTC.

This clonotype was recorded many times. The chain links TRBV28 to TRBJ2-5; D assignment may be TRBD1 or TRBD2 (5 bases each). Trimming left V 5 bases short and J 1 base short, with 11 bases between. The CDR3 extends over 14 amino acids. Looked up from germline, CDR1 is MDHEN and CDR2 is SYDVKM. CDR3 sequence: CASSRGLFQETQYF. CDR3 DNA: TGTGCCAGCAGTCGGGGCCTGTTCCAAGAGACCCAGTACTTC. The full variable domain, with the rest looked up from reference TRBV28 and TRBJ2-5, is DVKVTQSSRYLVKRTGEKVFLECVQDMDHENMFWYRQDPGLGLRLIYFSYDVKMKEKGDIPEGYSVSREKKERFSLILESASTNQTSMYLCASSRGLFQETQYFGPGTRLLVL.

The V call is TRBV7-6, the J call TRBJ2-7; 7 bases line up with TRBD2. Per the germline V gene, CDR1 is SGHVS and CDR2 is FNYEAQ. The CDR3 is made up of 15 amino acids. V was pared by 5 bases and J by 5 bases, with 12 bases of the junction left unmatched. CDR3 sequence reads: CASSAGSGTNHEQYF. The CDR3 DNA sequence: TGTGCCAGCAGCGCCGGTTCCGGGACTAACCACGAGCAGTACTTC.

This clonotype was seen ten or more times. The CDR3 sequence is CASSIRAGRDYEQYF. For the CDR3, the DNA is TGTGCCAGTAGTATACGAGCAGGGAGAGACTACGAGCAGTACTTC. The chain recombines TRBV19 with TRBJ2-7; D is tentatively TRBD1 or TRBD2 (5 bases each). From germline, CDR1 is LNHDA and CDR2 SQIVND (reference sequence). V was clipped by 2 bases and J by 3 bases, with 14 bases between them. The length of the CDR3 is 15 residues.

This clonotype has ten or more counts. The chain employs TRBV28 and TRBJ2-7, with 7 bases identical to TRBD1. J was trimmed by 3 bases and V by 6 bases; bases with no gene match: 11. The germline gives CDR1 MDHEN, CDR2 SYDVKM. CDR3 length equals 15 residues. In DNA, the CDR3 is TGTGCCAGCAGAACCCAAGGGACAGCCATCTACGAGCAGTACTTC. The encoded protein is CASRTQGTAIYEQYF.

This clonotype appeared a few times. One end of the junction is discordant with germline, which a read error may explain. This sequence joins TRBV11-2 and TRBJ1-1, with D unclear. Germline loops: CDR1 SGHAT, CDR2 FQNNGV. CDR3 length: 15 residues. The CDR3 loop reads CASSLDTGLRTGALF. CDR3 nucleotide sequence: TGTGCCAGCAGCTTAGATACGGGCCTGCGCACTGGAGCTCTCTTT.

The chain has TRBV12-3 or TRBV12-4 and TRBJ2-7; D is perhaps TRBD1 (6 bases). Trimming cost V 5 bases and J 5 bases, with 16 bases left between them. The CDR3 is made up of 14 amino acids. DNA of the CDR3: TGTGCCAGCAGTCCGGGACGGGACACACACGAGCAGTACTTC. It translates to CASSPGRDTHEQYF.

This clonotype was seen many times. The chain employs TRBV6-5 and TRBJ1-1, with D perhaps TRBD1 (6 bases). V was shortened by 5 bases and J by 8 bases, with 15 bases between the two germline ends. This CDR3 spans 13 amino acids. Germline values: CDR1 MNHEY, CDR2 SVGAGI. CDR3 region: CASSQGRYGEAFF. CDR3 bases: TGTGCCAGCAGTCAGGGGAGATACGGGGAAGCTTTCTTT.

This clonotype was seen at least ten times. The V and J genes are TRBV29-1 and TRBJ1-1; no definite D call. Germline values: CDR1 SQVTM, CDR2 ANQGSEA. The V gene lost 0 bases and the J gene lost 11 bases, with 16 bases spanning the gap. CDR3 length equals 13 residues. CDR3 in DNA: TGCAGCGTTGAAGAAGGCAGAGGGAGTGGGGCTTTCTTT. This codes for CSVEEGRGSGAFF.

This clonotype has a count of ten or more. J is TRBJ2-2 and V is TRBV7-6; possibly TRBD1 or TRBD2 for D (5 bases each). Germline V lookup: CDR1 SGHVS, CDR2 FNYEAQ. The length of the CDR3 is 16 residues. Trimming took 1 base from V and 5 from J, leaving 14 bases between them. The DNA for the CDR3 is TGTGCCAGCAGCTTAGAGGGGACGCGTCTAACCGGGGAGCTGTTTTTT. It is translated as CASSLEGTRLTGELFF.

In its sample, this clonotype was seen many times. This rearrangement joins TRBV6-2 or TRBV6-3 to TRBJ2-7, with D perhaps being TRBD1 or TRBD2 (5 bases each). This CDR3 is built from 14 residues. V shed 2 bases and J shed 3 bases, with 11 bases lying between them. CDR1 MNHEY and CDR2 SVGEGT come from the germline V gene. The CDR3 here is CASSYVAGSYEQYF. In nucleotides, the CDR3 is TGTGCCAGCAGTTACGTGGCAGGGAGCTACGAGCAGTACTTC.

The gene calls are TRBV28 and TRBJ2-7; perhaps TRBD1 as D (7 bases). This CDR3 region has 14 residues. The germline CDR1 and CDR2 sequences are MDHEN and SYDVKM. Between the trimmed V and J ends, which lost 6 bases and 3 bases, there was a span of 15 bases. The CDR3 is CASSNVRGDYEQYF. CDR3 coding DNA: TGTGCCAGCAGCAACGTCAGGGGGGACTACGAGCAGTACTTC. The whole variable domain, remainder taken from reference TRBV28 and TRBJ2-7, is DVKVTQSSRYLVKRTGEKVFLECVQDMDHENMFWYRQDPGLGLRLIYFSYDVKMKEKGDIPEGYSVSREKKERFSLILESASTNQTSMYLCASSNVRGDYEQYFGPGTRLTVT.

Only a few counts were recorded for this clonotype. V and J are TRBV28 and TRBJ2-5; D is unclear. Per germline, CDR1 MDHEN and CDR2 SYDVKM. The CDR3 length is 15 residues. V gave up 1 base and J gave up 1 base, with 10 bases separating them. CDR3: CASSLLGLVQETQYF. Written as DNA, the CDR3 is TGTGCCAGCAGTTTATTGGGGTTGGTCCAAGAGACCCAGTACTTC.

This clonotype was found a few times. The rearrangement links TRBV27 to TRBJ2-3, with 9 nucleotides matching TRBD2. Germline assignment: CDR1 MNHEY and CDR2 SMNVEV (reference sequence). J gave up 6 bases and V 6 bases, and 10 bases lay outside the gene matches. This CDR3 region has 15 residues. The CDR3 sequence is CASSPLGTSYDTQYF. CDR3 coding DNA: TGTGCCAGCAGCCCCCTTGGGACTAGCTACGATACGCAGTATTTT.

The rearrangement joins TRBV2 to TRBJ1-5; D might be TRBD1 (6 bases). With 7 bases removed from V and 3 bases from J, the gap between germline ends came to 13 bases. This CDR3 is 14 amino acids long. Germline V lookup: CDR1 SNHLY, CDR2 FYNNEI. The CDR3 spells CASNRGRDNQPQHF. The CDR3 DNA follows: TGTGCCAGCAATCGGGGGCGAGACAATCAGCCCCAGCATTTT.

This clonotype has at least ten counts. The chain carries TRBV29-1 and TRBJ1-1, with a possible D match to TRBD1 (6 bases). With 1 base removed from V and 3 bases from J, the gap between germline ends came to 15 bases. The CDR3 consists of 15 residues. The germline V gene has CDR1 SQVTM and CDR2 ANQGSEA. CDR3 protein: CSVEGGGGAYTEAFF. The CDR3 bases are TGCAGCGTTGAAGGGGGCGGGGGCGCTTACACTGAAGCTTTCTTT.

The table lists this clonotype with many counts. The gene calls are TRBV30 and TRBJ2-7; D may be TRBD1 (6 bases). The CDR3 extends over 13 amino acids. Germline V gene lookup returns CDR1 GTSNPN and CDR2 SVGIG (reference sequence). With 0 bases removed from V and 0 bases from J, the gap between germline ends came to 6 bases. The CDR3 sequence: CAWSVQGSYEQYF. In DNA form, the CDR3 reads TGTGCCTGGAGTGTACAGGGCTCCTACGAGCAGTACTTC.

The chain employs TRBV19 and TRBJ1-1; D remains ambiguous. From germline, CDR1 is LNHDA and CDR2 SQIVND (reference sequence). Trimming pared 1 base from V and 11 bases from J, leaving 8 bases between. This CDR3 contains 11 residues. The CDR3 protein is CASSIATDAFF. The DNA of the CDR3 is TGTGCCAGTAGTATAGCAACAGACGCTTTCTTT.

This clonotype was counted many times. The chain joins TRBV6-2 or TRBV6-3 to TRBJ2-2; TRBD2 aligns across 12 bases. The trim removed 5 bases at V and 7 bases at J, leaving 11 bases unmatched. Germline V lookup: CDR1 MNHEY, CDR2 SVGEGT. CDR3 length: 17 residues. CDR3 coding DNA: TGTGCCAGCAGTCCACCTAGCGGGAGGGCCAATAGCGGGGAGCTGTTTTTT. This sequence encodes CASSPPSGRANSGELFF.

This clonotype was observed at least ten times. The chain carries TRBV28 and TRBJ2-5, with 8 positions matching TRBD2. The CDR3 runs 15 residues. Germline values: CDR1 MDHEN, CDR2 SYDVKM. J lost 1 base, V lost 1 base, and 2 bases had no gene match. CDR3 sequence reads: CASSLYREGQETQYF. CDR3 nucleotide sequence: TGTGCCAGCAGTTTATATCGGGAGGGCCAAGAGACCCAGTACTTC.

This clonotype was observed a handful of times. This rearrangement joins TRBV6-5 to TRBJ2-7; unclear D gene. Germline-derived CDR1 and CDR2 are MNHEY and SVGAGI. This CDR3 comprises 14 residues. Trimming shortened V by 0 bases and J by 9 bases, and 15 bases separated the two germline ends. The CDR3 protein is CASSYSTPPVWQYF. DNA for the CDR3: TGTGCCAGCAGTTACTCAACACCCCCGGTATGGCAGTACTTC.

This clonotype was counted many times. The chain employs TRBV11-2 and TRBJ2-7, with D possibly matching TRBD2 (6 bases). Trimming removed 4 bases from V and 5 bases from J, with 15 bases in between. The CDR3 extends over 14 amino acids. Per germline, CDR1 SGHAT and CDR2 FQNNGV. For the CDR3, the DNA is TGTGCCAGCAGCTGGCTAGCCTCTAGCGACGAGCAGTACTTC. Translated: CASSWLASSDEQYF.

This clonotype was observed at least ten times. J is TRBJ2-7 and V is TRBV6-2 or TRBV6-3; D might be TRBD2 (7 bases). V was pared by 8 bases and J by 3 bases, with 17 bases between. This CDR3 comprises 14 residues. Germline CDR1 MNHEY, CDR2 SVGEGT. CDR3: CASLGTKGHYEQYF. The CDR3, as DNA: TGTGCCAGCCTCGGGACTAAGGGACACTACGAGCAGTACTTC.